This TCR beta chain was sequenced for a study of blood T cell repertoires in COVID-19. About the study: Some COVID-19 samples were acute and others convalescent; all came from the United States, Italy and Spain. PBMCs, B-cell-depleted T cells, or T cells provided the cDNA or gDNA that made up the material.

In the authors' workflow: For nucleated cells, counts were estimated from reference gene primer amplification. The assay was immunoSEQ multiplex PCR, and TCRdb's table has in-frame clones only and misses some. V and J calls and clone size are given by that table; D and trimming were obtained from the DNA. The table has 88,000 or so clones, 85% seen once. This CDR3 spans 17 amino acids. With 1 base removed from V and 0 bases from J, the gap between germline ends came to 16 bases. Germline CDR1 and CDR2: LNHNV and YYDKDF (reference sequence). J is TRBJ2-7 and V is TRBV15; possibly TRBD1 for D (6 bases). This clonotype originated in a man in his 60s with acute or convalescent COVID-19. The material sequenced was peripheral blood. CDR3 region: CATSRVPLTGTSYEQYF. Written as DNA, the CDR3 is TGTGCCACCAGCAGAGTTCCCCTGACAGGCACCTCCTACGAGCAGTACTTC. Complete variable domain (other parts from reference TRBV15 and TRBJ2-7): DAMVIQNPRYQVTQFGKPVTLSCSQTLNHNVMYWYQQKSSQAPKLLFHYYDKDFNNEADTPDNFQSRRPNTSFCFLDIRSPGLGDTAMYLCATSRVPLTGTSYEQYFGPGTRLTVT.